Reported below is one T cell receptor beta chain. Antigen specificity is unknown. A 2.5 ml blood sample was drawn per donor. Whole blood that had not undergone T cell sorting provided the isolated total RNA. The sample originates from a study of monozygotic twins with inflammatory bowel disease. Study results and limitations: Researchers report that IBD patients shared fewer clonotypes with others than healthy twins, especially amid disease activity.

Added by template switching were UMIs that each held a 6-nucleotide sample barcode. One entry per CDR3 protein, without DNA, is what TCRdb gives after re-calling the 5' RACE reads. In all, the sample yields 110,000 to 150,000 distinct CDR3 sequences. The sample consisted of blood. The sequence derives from a human donor with ulcerative colitis or Crohn's disease, or a healthy co-twin of an affected twin (not recorded which).

The CDR3 loop is CSVAGTVNTGELFF. The chain employs TRBV29-1 and TRBJ2-2; TCRdb names TRBD1, which stays unverified in the absence of DNA. This CDR3 is 14 amino acids long. CDR1 and CDR2 from the germline V gene are SQVTM and ANQGSEA.